A single sample is the source of the 21 T cell receptor beta chains below, sequenced in a study of cytomegalovirus exposure and HLA in healthy donors. Both 60 Vbeta primers and 13 Jbeta primers went into the PCR. The repertoire was sequenced with immunoSEQ multiplex PCR; TCRdb's copy has only in-frame clones and lacks some. The data hold 100,000 to 150,000 clones, with roughly 76% observed a single time. The specimen sequenced was PBMCs. These receptors all come from a woman aged 55-70 years in good health and CMV-seropositive.

This clone appeared a few times. Only one base separates this from a far larger clonotype, so it likely reflects a read error. V and J are TRBV4-3 and TRBJ1-1; 7 bases fit TRBD1. The CDR3 contains 14 residues. The germline gives CDR1 LGHNA, CDR2 YSLEER. The V segment lost 5 bases and the J segment 8 bases; nucleotides outside the gene matches: 11. The CDR3 region is CASSLDGPTGEAFF. In DNA form, the CDR3 reads TGCGCCAGCAGCTTGGATGGTCCGACAGGGGAAGCTTTCTTT.

The gene calls are TRBV7-2 and TRBJ2-5; TRBD2 aligns across 7 bases. The CDR3 is made up of 14 amino acids. V lost 2 bases to trimming and J lost 3 bases; unmatched junction nucleotides: 3. CDR1 is SGHTA and CDR2 is FQGNSA in the germline V gene. The CDR3 sequence: CASSLRLAEETQYF. The CDR3 DNA reads TGTGCCAGCAGCTTACGGCTAGCGGAAGAGACCCAGTACTTC.

Only one count was recorded for this clone. The chain uses TRBV5-5 and TRBJ2-3; TRBD2 aligns across 12 bases. Germline V gene data show CDR1 as SGHKS and CDR2 as YYEKEE (reference sequence). With V trimmed by 0 bases and J by 3 bases, 2 bases remained unmatched. The CDR3 sequence is 16 residues long. CDR3 coding DNA: TGTGCCAGCAGCTTGGTACTAGCGGGGGGTACAGATACGCAGTATTTT. Protein sequence: CASSLVLAGGTDTQYF.

This clone was seen a handful of times. The rearrangement links TRBV18 to TRBJ1-2, with TRBD1 matching 7 bases. This CDR3 has 14 residues. Germline loops: CDR1 KGHSH, CDR2 LQKENI. V trimming: 3 bases; J trimming: 8 bases; junction bases outside the gene matches: 9. The CDR3 DNA reads TGTGCCAGCTCACCCTTAGACAGGGTACAAGGCTACACCTTC. Its translation is CASSPLDRVQGYTF.

This clone appeared once. The chain is built from TRBV29-1 and TRBJ1-1; tentative D call: TRBD1 (5 bases). Per the germline V gene, CDR1 is SQVTM and CDR2 is ANQGSEA. V was clipped by 7 bases and J by 2 bases, with 14 bases between them. The CDR3 sequence is 13 residues long. For the CDR3, the DNA is TGCAGCGCTAGAGACAGCCAAAACACTGAAGCTTTCTTT. Encoded protein: CSARDSQNTEAFF.

The CDR3 loop reads CASRTFPGANVLTF. In nucleotides, the CDR3 is TGTGCCAGCCGGACATTTCCTGGGGCCAACGTCCTGACTTTC. This chain joins TRBV6-5 and TRBJ2-6; weak D call: TRBD1 (5 bases). The CDR3 is made up of 14 amino acids. V was clipped by 8 bases and J by 2 bases, with 10 bases between them. Per the germline V gene, CDR1 is MNHEY and CDR2 is SVGAGI.

The chain employs TRBV5-6 and TRBJ1-6; tentatively, D is TRBD1 (6 bases). The germline CDR1 and CDR2 sequences are SGHDT and YYEEEE. Trimming removed 0 bases at V and 13 bases at J, with 11 bases between. This CDR3 is built from 13 residues. CDR3 region: CASSLDRDPPLHF. The CDR3 nucleotides are TGTGCCAGCAGCTTGGACAGGGACCCCCCCCTCCACTTT. The full variable domain, its missing parts supplied by reference TRBV5-6 and TRBJ1-6, is DAGVTQSPTHLIKTRGQQVTLRCSPKSGHDTVSWYQQALGQGPQFIFQYYEEEERQRGNFPDRFSGHQFPNYSSELNVNALLLGDSALYLCASSLDRDPPLHFGNGTRLTVT.

The chain is built from TRBV7-8 and TRBJ2-7, with 10 bases that match TRBD1. The length of the CDR3 is 18 residues. The V gene end was trimmed by 5 bases and the J gene end by 2 bases; junction bases not matched to a gene: 15. CDR1 and CDR2 from the germline V gene are SGHVS and FQNEAQ. The CDR3 bases are TGTGCCAGCAGCATAGACGGGACAGGGGCGGATTCAACCTACGAGCAGTACTTC. The encoded protein is CASSIDGTGADSTYEQYF.

The chain has TRBV27 and TRBJ2-3; 10 bases match TRBD2. Germline V gene data show CDR1 as MNHEY and CDR2 as SMNVEV (reference sequence). The CDR3 spans 16 residues. After removal of 10 bases from V and 4 bases from J, the junction contained 14 bases not matched to a gene. CDR3 protein: CAIPNFPSGRPDTQYF. The CDR3 nucleotides are TGTGCCATTCCCAACTTCCCTAGCGGGAGACCAGATACGCAGTATTTT.

In DNA form, the CDR3 reads TGTGCCAGCTCACCCCAGGGGGCAGGCAATCAGCCCCAGCATTTT. Protein: CASSPQGAGNQPQHF. V and J are TRBV18 and TRBJ1-5; 8 bases are shared with TRBD1. CDR3 length: 15 residues. Germline-derived CDR1 and CDR2 are KGHSH and LQKENI. V dropped 3 bases and J dropped 2; count of bases not matched to a gene: 3.

The V call is TRBV30, the J call TRBJ1-5, with D hard to call. Germline V lookup: CDR1 GTSNPN, CDR2 SVGIG (reference sequence). CDR3 size: 15 residues. The germline V and J ends were trimmed by 3 bases and 3 bases, with 15 bases remaining between them. The CDR3 is CAWSEPTLYNQPQHF. The CDR3 DNA reads TGTGCCTGGAGCGAACCGACATTGTACAATCAGCCCCAGCATTTT.

The chain links TRBV7-2 to TRBJ1-2; a weak D match, TRBD1 (5 bases). The V and J ends lost 1 base and 0 bases respectively, with 15 bases between them. Germline lookup yields CDR1 SGHTA and CDR2 FQGNSA. The CDR3 contains 17 residues. The CDR3 is CASSLGFGGATNYGYTF. As DNA, the CDR3 is TGTGCCAGCAGCTTAGGGTTCGGGGGAGCTACTAACTATGGCTACACCTTC.

J is TRBJ2-1 and V is TRBV5-5, with 10 bases aligning to TRBD2. The CDR3 runs to 14 residues. Germline V CDR1 and CDR2: SGHKS, YYEKEE (reference sequence). The V and J ends lost 10 bases and 9 bases, in that order; junction bases with no gene match: 13. The CDR3 DNA reads TGTGCCTCGGATCAGAGCGGGAGGGCCGGTGAGCAGTTCTTC. Translated: CASDQSGRAGEQFF.

The chain carries TRBV7-9 and TRBJ2-1; no definite D call. This CDR3 is built from 13 residues. Germline loops: CDR1 SEHNR, CDR2 FQNEAQ (reference sequence). Between the trimmed V and J ends, which lost 1 base and 9 bases, there was a span of 10 bases. The CDR3: CASSLGVSGEQFF. For the CDR3, the DNA is TGTGCCAGCAGCTTAGGGGTGTCGGGTGAGCAGTTCTTC.

This clone occurred a few times. This chain links TRBV2 with TRBJ1-2, with 11 nucleotides matching TRBD1. Germline CDR1 reads SNHLY; CDR2 reads FYNNEI. The V segment lost 7 bases and the J segment 6 bases; nucleotides outside the gene matches: 13. The CDR3 consists of 16 residues. CDR3: CASTLLPDRGRDGYTF. Written as DNA, the CDR3 is TGTGCCAGCACCCTACTACCGGACAGGGGGCGTGATGGCTACACCTTC. The entire variable domain, with the rest obtained from reference TRBV2 and TRBJ1-2, is as follows: EPEVTQTPSHQVTQMGQEVILRCVPISNHLYFYWYRQILGQKVEFLVSFYNNEISEKSEIFDDQFSVERPDGSNFTLKIRSTKLEDSAMYFCASTLLPDRGRDGYTFGSGTRLTVV.

The chain uses TRBV13 and TRBJ2-5; 7 bases line up with TRBD1. Germline values: CDR1 PRHDT, CDR2 FYEKMQ (reference sequence). V gave up 0 bases and J gave up 1 base; unmatched junction bases: 5. This CDR3 region has 16 residues. The CDR3 nucleotides are TGTGCCAGCAGCTTAGGTTCGACAGGGCGCCAAGAGACCCAGTACTTC. Encoded protein: CASSLGSTGRQETQYF. Full variable domain (outside the CDR3, taken from reference TRBV13 and TRBJ2-5): AAGVIQSPRHLIKEKRETATLKCYPIPRHDTVYWYQQGPGQDPQFLISFYEKMQSDKGSIPDRFSAQQFSDYHSELNMSSLELGDSALYFCASSLGSTGRQETQYFGPGTRLLVL.

This clone was seen only a few times. This chain connects TRBV30 to TRBJ1-4; possible D gene TRBD1, 6 bases. This CDR3 is 17 amino acids long. Trimming pared 1 base from V and 0 bases from J, leaving 15 bases between. The germline gives CDR1 GTSNPN, CDR2 SVGIG (reference sequence). CDR3 sequence: CAWSGPRGASTNEKLFF. In nucleotides, the CDR3 is TGTGCCTGGAGTGGTCCTCGGGGGGCCTCAACTAATGAAAAACTGTTTTTT.

This clone has just one count. CDR3 nucleotide sequence: TGCAGTGCTGGGCAGGGCTACGAGCAGTACTTC. Its translation: CSAGQGYEQYF. The chain is built from TRBV20-1 and TRBJ2-7; TRBD1 might be the D (5 bases). This CDR3 has 11 residues. V lost 5 bases to trimming and J lost 3 bases, with 8 bases between them. CDR1 is DFQATT and CDR2 is SNEGSKA in the germline V gene (reference sequence).

V usage is TRBV18 and J usage is TRBJ2-7, with D tentatively TRBD2 (6 bases). Per germline, CDR1 KGHSH and CDR2 LQKENI. This CDR3 is 15 amino acids long. Deletions cut 5 bases from V and 0 bases from J, with 14 bases between. DNA of the CDR3: TGTGCCAGCTCATTCCCCCGGGGGACCTCCTACGAGCAGTACTTC. It yields the protein CASSFPRGTSYEQYF.

V gene TRBV7-2 combines with J gene TRBJ2-3, with 11 bases identical to TRBD2. The CDR3 runs to 17 residues. Germline CDR1 reads SGHTA; CDR2 reads FQGNSA. Trimming cost V 0 bases and J 4 bases; bases outside gene matches: 6. This CDR3 is CASSLARLAGGPDTQYF. CDR3 bases: TGTGCCAGCAGCTTAGCGCGGCTAGCGGGAGGCCCAGATACGCAGTATTTT.

J is TRBJ2-2 and V is TRBV6-5, with 7 positions matching TRBD2. V lost 2 bases and J lost 6; bases outside the gene matches: 6. The CDR3 is 15 residues long. CDR1 is MNHEY, CDR2 SVGAGI, per germline. CDR3 amino acids: CASSYGRANAGELFF. CDR3 bases: TGTGCCAGCAGTTACGGGAGGGCAAACGCCGGGGAGCTGTTTTTT.